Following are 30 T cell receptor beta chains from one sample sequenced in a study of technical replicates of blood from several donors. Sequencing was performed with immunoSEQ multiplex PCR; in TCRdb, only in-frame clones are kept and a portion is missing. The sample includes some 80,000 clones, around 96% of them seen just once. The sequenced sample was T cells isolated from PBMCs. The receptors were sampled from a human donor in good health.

The CDR3 here is CASSISQGLNQPQHF. The DNA of the CDR3 is TGTGCCAGTAGTATAAGCCAGGGATTAAATCAGCCCCAGCATTTT. This chain connects TRBV19 to TRBJ1-5; TRBD1 is a possible D gene (5 bases). V lost 2 bases to trimming and J lost 4 bases, with 12 bases between them. This CDR3 has 15 amino acids. Germline V gives CDR1 LNHDA, CDR2 SQIVND (reference sequence).

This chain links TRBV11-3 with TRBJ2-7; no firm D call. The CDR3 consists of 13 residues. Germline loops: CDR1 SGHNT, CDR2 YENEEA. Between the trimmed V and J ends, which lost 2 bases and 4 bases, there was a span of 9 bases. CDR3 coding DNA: TGTGCCAGCAGCTTATTAAACAGTTACGAGCAGTACTTC. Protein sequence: CASSLLNSYEQYF.

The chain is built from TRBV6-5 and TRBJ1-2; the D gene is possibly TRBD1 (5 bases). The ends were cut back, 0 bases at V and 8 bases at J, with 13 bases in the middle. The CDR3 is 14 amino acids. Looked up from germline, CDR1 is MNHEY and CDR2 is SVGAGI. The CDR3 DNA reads TGTGCCAGCAGTTACTCGGAGGGGCCGGGGGGCTACACCTTC. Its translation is CASSYSEGPGGYTF.

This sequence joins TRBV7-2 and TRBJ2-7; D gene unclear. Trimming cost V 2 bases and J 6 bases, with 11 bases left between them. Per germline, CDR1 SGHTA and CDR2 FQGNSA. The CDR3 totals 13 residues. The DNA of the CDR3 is TGTGCCAGCAGCTTAAGACCCGCGGTCGAGCAGTACTTC. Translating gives CASSLRPAVEQYF. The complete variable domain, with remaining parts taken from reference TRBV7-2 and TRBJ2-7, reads GAGVSQSPSNKVTEKGKDVELRCDPISGHTALYWYRQSLGQGLEFLIYFQGNSAPDKSGLPSDRFSAERTGGSVSTLTIQRTQQEDSAVYLCASSLRPAVEQYFGPGTRLTVT.

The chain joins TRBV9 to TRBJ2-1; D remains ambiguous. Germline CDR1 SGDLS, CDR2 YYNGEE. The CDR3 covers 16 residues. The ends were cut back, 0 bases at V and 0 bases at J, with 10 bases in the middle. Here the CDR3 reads CASSVAAWSSYNEQFF. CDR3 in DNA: TGTGCCAGCAGCGTAGCGGCGTGGAGCTCCTACAATGAGCAGTTCTTC.

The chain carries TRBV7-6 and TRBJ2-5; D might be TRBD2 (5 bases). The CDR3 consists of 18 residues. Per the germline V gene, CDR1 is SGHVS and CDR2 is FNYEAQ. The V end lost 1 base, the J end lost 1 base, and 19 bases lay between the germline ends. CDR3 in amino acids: CASSLEGGGIGPQETQYF. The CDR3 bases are TGTGCCAGCAGCTTAGAAGGAGGTGGTATTGGACCCCAAGAGACCCAGTACTTC. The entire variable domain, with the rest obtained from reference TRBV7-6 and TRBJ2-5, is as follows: GAGVSQSPRYKVTKRGQDVALRCDPISGHVSLYWYRQALGQGPEFLTYFNYEAQQDKSGLPNDRFSAERPEGSISTLTIQRTEQRDSAMYRCASSLEGGGIGPQETQYFGPGTRLLVL.

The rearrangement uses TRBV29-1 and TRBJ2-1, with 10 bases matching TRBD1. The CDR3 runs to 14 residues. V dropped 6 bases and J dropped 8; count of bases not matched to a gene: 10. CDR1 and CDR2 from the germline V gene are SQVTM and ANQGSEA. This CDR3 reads CSVEGTGARDEQFF. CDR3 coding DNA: TGCAGCGTGGAGGGGACAGGGGCAAGAGATGAGCAGTTCTTC.

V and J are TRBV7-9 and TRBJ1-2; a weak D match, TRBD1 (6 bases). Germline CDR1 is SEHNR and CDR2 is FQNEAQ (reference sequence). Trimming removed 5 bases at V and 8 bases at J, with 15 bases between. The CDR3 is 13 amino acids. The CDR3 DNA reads TGTGCCAGCAGCCCCGACAGGAAGGGCGGCTACACCTTC. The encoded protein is CASSPDRKGGYTF.

The CDR3 sequence: CASSALAGGADTQYF. CDR3 in DNA: TGTGCCAGCAGTGCCCTAGCGGGAGGCGCAGATACGCAGTATTTT. The chain carries TRBV2 and TRBJ2-3, with TRBD2 matching over 11 bases. The CDR3 loop spans 15 amino acids. Trimming cost V 4 bases and J 4 bases; bases outside gene matches: 4. The germline CDR1 and CDR2 sequences are SNHLY and FYNNEI.

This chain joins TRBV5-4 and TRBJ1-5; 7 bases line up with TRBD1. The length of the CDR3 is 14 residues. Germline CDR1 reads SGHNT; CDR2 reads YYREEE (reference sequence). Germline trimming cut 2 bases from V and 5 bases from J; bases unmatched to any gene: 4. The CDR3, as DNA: TGTGCCAGCAGCTTACAGGGGTCGTATCAGCCCCAGCATTTT. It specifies CASSLQGSYQPQHF. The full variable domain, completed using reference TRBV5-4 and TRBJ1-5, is ETGVTQSPTHLIKTRGQQVTLRCSSQSGHNTVSWYQQALGQGPQFIFQYYREEENGRGNFPPRFSGLQFPNYSSELNVNALELDDSALYLCASSLQGSYQPQHFGDGTRLSIL.

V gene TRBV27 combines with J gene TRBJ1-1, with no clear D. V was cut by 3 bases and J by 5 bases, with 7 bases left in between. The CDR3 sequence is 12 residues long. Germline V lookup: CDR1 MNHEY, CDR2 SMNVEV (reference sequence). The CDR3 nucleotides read TGTGCCAGCAGTTTTGAGGGAACTGAAGCTTTCTTT. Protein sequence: CASSFEGTEAFF.

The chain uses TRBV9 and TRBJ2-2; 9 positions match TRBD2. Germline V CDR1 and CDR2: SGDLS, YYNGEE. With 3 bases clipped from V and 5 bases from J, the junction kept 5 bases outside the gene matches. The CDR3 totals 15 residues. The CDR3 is CASSGSGRRTGELFF. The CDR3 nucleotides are TGTGCCAGCAGCGGTAGCGGGAGACGGACCGGGGAGCTGTTTTTT.

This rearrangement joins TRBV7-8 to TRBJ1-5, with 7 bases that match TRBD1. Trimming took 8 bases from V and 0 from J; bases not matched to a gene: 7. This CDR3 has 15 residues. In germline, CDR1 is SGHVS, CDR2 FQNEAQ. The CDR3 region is CASGRGGGSNQPQHF. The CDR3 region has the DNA TGTGCCAGCGGAAGAGGGGGCGGTAGCAATCAGCCCCAGCATTTT.

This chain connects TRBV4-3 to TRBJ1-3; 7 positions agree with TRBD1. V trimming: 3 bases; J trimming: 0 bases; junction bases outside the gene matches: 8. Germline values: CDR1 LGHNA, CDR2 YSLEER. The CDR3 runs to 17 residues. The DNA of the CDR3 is TGCGCCAGCAGCCACATCGGAGGGGGCTCCTCTGGAAACACCATATATTTT. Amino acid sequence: CASSHIGGGSSGNTIYF.

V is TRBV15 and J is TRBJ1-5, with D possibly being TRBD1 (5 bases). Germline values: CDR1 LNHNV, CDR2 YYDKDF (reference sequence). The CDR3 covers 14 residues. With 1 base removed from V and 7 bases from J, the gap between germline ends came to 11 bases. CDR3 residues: CATSRALSGQPQHF. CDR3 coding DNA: TGTGCCACCAGCAGAGCATTATCAGGGCAGCCCCAGCATTTT.

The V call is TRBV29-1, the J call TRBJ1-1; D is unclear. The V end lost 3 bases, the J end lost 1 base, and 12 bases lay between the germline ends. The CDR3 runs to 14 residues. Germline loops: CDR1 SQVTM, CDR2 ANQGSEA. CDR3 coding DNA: TGCAGCGTTGACTCCTGGGCGTCGAACACTGAAGCTTTCTTT. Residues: CSVDSWASNTEAFF.

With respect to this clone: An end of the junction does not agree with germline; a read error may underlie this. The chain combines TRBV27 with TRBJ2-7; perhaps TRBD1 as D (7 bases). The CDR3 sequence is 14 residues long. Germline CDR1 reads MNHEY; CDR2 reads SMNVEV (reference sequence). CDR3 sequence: CASGFQGGRNEQYF. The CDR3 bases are TGTGCCAGCGGTTTTCAGGGGGGCCGCAACGAGCAGTACTTC.

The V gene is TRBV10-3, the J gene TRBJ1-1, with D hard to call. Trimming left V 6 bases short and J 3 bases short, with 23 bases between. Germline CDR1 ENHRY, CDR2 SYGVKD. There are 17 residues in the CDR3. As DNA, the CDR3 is TGTGCCATCAGCACCCCAGGTATAGGGTCGGAGGACACTGAAGCTTTCTTT. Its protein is CAISTPGIGSEDTEAFF.

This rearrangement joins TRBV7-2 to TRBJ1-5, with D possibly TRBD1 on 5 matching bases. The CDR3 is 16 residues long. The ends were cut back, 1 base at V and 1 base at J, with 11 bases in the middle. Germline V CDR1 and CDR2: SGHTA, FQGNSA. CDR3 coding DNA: TGTGCCAGCAGCTTAGTAGCAGGGAGGAGCAATCAGCCCCAGCATTTT. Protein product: CASSLVAGRSNQPQHF.

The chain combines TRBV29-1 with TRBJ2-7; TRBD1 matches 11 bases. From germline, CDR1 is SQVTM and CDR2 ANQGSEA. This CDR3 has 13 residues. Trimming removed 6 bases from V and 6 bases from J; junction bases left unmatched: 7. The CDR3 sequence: CSVAPGTGGEQYF. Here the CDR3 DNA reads TGCAGCGTAGCCCCCGGGACAGGGGGCGAGCAGTACTTC.

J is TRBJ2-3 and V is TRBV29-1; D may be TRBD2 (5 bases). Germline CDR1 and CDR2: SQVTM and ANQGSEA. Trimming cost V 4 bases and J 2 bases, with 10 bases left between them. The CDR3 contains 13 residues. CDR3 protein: CSVGGRLTDTQYF. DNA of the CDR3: TGCAGCGTTGGAGGGAGACTCACAGATACGCAGTATTTT.

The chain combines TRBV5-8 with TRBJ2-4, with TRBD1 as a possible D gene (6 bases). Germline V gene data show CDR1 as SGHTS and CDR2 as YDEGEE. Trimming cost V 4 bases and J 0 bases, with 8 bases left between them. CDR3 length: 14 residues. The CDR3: CASSPGEAKNIQYF. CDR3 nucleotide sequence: TGTGCCAGCAGCCCAGGGGAAGCCAAAAACATTCAGTACTTC.

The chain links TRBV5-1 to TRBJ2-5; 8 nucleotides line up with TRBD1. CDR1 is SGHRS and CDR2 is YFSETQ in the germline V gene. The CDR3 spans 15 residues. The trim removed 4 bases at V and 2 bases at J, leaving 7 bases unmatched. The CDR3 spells CASSPRQGRQETQYF. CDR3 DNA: TGCGCCAGCAGCCCCCGACAGGGGAGGCAAGAGACCCAGTACTTC.

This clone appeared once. The CDR3, as DNA: TGTGCCAGTAGCAGAGTGGGACAGGGGATCTATGGCTACACCTTC. It codes for CASSRVGQGIYGYTF. J is TRBJ1-2 and V is TRBV19; TRBD1 matches 10 bases. Germline V gives CDR1 LNHDA, CDR2 SQIVND (reference sequence). V dropped 6 bases and J dropped 4; count of bases not matched to a gene: 8. The CDR3 runs 15 residues.

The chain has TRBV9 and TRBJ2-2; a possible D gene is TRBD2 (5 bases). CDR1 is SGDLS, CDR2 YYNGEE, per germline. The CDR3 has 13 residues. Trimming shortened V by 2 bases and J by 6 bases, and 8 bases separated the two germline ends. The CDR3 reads CASSVEGAGELFF. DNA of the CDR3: TGTGCCAGCAGCGTCGAGGGTGCCGGGGAGCTGTTTTTT.

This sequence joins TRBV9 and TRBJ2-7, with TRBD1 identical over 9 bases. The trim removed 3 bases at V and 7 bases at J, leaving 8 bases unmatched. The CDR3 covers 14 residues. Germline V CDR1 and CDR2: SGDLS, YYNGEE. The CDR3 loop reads CASSADRGYYEQYF. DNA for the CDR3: TGTGCCAGCAGCGCGGACAGGGGCTATTATGAGCAGTACTTC.

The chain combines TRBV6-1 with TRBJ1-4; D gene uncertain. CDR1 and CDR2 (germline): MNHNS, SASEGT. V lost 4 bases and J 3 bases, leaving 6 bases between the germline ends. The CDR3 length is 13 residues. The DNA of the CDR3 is TGTGCCAGCAGTGGGCAGTCTAATGAAAAACTGTTTTTT. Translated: CASSGQSNEKLFF.

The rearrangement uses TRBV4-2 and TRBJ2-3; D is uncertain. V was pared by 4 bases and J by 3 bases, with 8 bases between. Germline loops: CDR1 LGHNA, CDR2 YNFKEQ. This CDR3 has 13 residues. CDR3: CASSPRRTDTQYF. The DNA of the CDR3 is TGTGCCAGCAGCCCCCGTAGAACAGATACGCAGTATTTT.

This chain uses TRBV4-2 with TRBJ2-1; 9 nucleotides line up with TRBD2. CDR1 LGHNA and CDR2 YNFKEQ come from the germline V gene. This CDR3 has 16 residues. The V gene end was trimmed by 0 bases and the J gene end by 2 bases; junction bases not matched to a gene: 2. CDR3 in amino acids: CASSQEERGAYNEQFF. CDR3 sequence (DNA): TGTGCCAGCAGCCAAGAGGAGCGGGGGGCCTACAATGAGCAGTTCTTC.

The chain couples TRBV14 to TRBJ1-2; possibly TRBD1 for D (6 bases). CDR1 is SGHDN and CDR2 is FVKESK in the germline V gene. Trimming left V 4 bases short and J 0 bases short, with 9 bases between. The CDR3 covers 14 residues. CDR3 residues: CASSPQGSNYGYTF. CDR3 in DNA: TGTGCCAGCAGCCCACAGGGCTCTAACTATGGCTACACCTTC.